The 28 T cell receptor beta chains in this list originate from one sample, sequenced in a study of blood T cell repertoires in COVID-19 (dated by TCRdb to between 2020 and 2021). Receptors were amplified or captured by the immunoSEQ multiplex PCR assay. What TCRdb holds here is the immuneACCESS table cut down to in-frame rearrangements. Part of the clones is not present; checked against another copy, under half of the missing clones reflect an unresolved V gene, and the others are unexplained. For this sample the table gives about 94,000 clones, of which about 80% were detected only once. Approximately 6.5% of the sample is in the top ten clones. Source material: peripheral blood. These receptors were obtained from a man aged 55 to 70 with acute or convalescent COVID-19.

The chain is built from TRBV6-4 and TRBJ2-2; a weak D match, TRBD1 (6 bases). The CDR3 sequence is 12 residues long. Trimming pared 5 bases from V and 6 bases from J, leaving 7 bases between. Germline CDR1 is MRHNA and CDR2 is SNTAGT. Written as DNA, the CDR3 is TGTGCCAGCAGTAGACAGGCCGGGGAGCTGTTTTTT. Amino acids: CASSRQAGELFF.

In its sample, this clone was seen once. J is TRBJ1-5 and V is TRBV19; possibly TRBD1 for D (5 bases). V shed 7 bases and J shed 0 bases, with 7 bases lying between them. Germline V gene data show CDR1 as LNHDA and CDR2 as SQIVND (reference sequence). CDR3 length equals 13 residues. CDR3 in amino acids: CASTGYSNQPQHF. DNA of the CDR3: TGTGCCAGTACAGGGTATAGCAATCAGCCCCAGCATTTT.

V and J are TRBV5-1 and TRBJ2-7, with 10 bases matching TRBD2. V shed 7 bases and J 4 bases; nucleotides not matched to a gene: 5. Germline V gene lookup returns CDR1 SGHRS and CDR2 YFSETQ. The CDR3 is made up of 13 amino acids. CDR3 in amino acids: CASRTSGVYEQYF. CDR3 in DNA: TGCGCCAGCCGGACTAGCGGAGTTTACGAGCAGTACTTC.

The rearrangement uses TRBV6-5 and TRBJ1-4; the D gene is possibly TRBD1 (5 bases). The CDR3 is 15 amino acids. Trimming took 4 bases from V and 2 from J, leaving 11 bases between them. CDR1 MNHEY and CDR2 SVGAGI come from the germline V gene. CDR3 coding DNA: TGTGCCAGCAGTTCCGTGGGGGGGACTAATGAAAAACTGTTTTTT. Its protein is CASSSVGGTNEKLFF.

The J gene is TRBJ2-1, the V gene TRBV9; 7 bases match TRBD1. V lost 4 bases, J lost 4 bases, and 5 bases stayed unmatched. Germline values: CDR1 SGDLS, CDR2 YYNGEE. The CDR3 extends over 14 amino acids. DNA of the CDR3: TGTGCCAGCAGCCCAGGGACAGCTTACAATGAGCAGTTCTTC. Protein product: CASSPGTAYNEQFF.

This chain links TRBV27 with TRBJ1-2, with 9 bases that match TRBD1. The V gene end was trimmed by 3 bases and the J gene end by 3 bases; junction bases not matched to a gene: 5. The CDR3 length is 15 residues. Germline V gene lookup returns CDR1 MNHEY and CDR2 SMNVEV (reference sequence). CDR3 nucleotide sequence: TGTGCCAGCAGTTTTGTAACAGGGGGCTACTATGGCTACACCTTC. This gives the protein CASSFVTGGYYGYTF.

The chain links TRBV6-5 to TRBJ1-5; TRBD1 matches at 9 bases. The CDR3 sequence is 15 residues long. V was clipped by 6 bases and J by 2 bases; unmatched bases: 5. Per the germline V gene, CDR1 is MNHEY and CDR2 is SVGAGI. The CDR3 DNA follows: TGTGCCAGCAGCTCACAGGGGGCAGGCAATCAGCCCCAGCATTTT. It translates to CASSSQGAGNQPQHF.

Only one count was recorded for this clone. CDR3 loop: CASSPGNTEAFF. In nucleotides, the CDR3 is TGTGCCAGCAGTCCCGGGAACACTGAAGCTTTCTTT. The chain links TRBV2 to TRBJ1-1, with D hard to call. CDR3 length: 12 amino acids. CDR1 and CDR2 from the germline V gene are SNHLY and FYNNEI. Between the trimmed V and J ends, which lost 5 bases and 1 base, there was a span of 5 bases.

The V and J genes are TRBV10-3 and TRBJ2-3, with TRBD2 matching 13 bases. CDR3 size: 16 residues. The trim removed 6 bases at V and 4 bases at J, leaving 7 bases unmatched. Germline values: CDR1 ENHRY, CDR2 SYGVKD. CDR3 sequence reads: CAIRGLAGADSDTQYF. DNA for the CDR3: TGTGCCATCAGAGGACTAGCGGGGGCGGATTCAGATACGCAGTATTTT.

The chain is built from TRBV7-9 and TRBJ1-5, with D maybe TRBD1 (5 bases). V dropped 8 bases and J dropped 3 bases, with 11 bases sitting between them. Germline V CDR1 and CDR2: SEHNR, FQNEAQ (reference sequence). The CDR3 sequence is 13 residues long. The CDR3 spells CASGRGDNQPQHF. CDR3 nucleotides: TGTGCCAGCGGTAGGGGCGACAATCAGCCCCAGCATTTT.

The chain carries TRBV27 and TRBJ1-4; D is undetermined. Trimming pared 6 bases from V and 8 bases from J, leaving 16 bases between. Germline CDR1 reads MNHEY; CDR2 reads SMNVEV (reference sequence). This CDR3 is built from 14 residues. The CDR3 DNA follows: TGTGCCAGCAGAGAGGCCGCCGCGGGGGAAAAACTGTTTTTT. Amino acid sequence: CASREAAAGEKLFF.

The CDR3 coding sequence is TGTGCCTGGAGCCCGGGACTAGGCACCGGGGAGCTGTTTTTT. This codes for CAWSPGLGTGELFF. The chain combines TRBV30 with TRBJ2-2; 8 bases are a match to TRBD2. The CDR3 extends over 14 amino acids. J was trimmed by 4 bases and V by 3 bases; bases with no gene match: 4. From germline, CDR1 is GTSNPN and CDR2 SVGIG (reference sequence).

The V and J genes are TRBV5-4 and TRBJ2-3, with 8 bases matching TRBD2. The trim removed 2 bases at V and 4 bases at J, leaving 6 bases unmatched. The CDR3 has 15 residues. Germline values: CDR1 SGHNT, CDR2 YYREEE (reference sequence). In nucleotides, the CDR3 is TGTGCCAGCAGCTTCCCCGGGGGGGCCGCAGATACGCAGTATTTT. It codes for CASSFPGGAADTQYF.

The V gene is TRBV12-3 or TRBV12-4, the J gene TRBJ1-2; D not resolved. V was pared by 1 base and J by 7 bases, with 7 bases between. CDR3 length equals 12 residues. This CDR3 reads CASSLGSAGYTF. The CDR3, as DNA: TGTGCCAGCAGTTTAGGGAGTGCTGGCTACACCTTC.

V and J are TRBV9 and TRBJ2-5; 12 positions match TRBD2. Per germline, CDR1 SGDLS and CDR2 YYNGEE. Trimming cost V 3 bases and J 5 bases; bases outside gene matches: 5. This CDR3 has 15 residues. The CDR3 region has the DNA TGTGCCAGCAGCGGGCTAGCGGGGGGGCCCGAGACCCAGTACTTC. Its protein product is CASSGLAGGPETQYF.

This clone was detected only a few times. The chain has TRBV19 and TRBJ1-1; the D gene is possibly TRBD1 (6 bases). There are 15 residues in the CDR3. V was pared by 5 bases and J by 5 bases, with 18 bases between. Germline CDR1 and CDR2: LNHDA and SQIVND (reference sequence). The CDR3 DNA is TGTGCCAGTAGTTTACCGTCGGCCAGGGGAACTGAAGCTTTCTTT. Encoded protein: CASSLPSARGTEAFF.

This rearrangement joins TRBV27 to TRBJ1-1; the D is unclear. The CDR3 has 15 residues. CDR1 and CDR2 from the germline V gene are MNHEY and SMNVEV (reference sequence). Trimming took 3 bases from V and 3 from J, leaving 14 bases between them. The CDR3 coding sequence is TGTGCCAGCAGTTTGCGGGCAGAAAGTCACACTGAAGCTTTCTTT. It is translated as CASSLRAESHTEAFF.

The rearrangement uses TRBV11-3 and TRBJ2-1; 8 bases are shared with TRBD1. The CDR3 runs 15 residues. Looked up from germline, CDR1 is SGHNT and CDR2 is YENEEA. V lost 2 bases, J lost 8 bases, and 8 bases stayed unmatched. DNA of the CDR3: TGTGCCAGCAGCTTATTCGCGACAGGGGATTATGAGCAGTTCTTC. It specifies CASSLFATGDYEQFF.

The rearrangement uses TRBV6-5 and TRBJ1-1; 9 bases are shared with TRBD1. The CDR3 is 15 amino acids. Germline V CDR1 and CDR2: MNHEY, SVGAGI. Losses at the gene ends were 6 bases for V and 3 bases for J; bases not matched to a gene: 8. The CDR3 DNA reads TGTGCCAGCAGGGGGGACAGGGAAGGGGACACTGAAGCTTTCTTT. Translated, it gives CASRGDREGDTEAFF.

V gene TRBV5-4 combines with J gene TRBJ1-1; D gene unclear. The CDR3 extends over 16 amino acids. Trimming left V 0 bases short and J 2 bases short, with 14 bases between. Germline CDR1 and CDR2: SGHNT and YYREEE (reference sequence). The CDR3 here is CASSLAFSGLNTEAFF. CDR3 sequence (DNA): TGTGCCAGCAGCTTGGCCTTTTCAGGTTTAAACACTGAAGCTTTCTTT.

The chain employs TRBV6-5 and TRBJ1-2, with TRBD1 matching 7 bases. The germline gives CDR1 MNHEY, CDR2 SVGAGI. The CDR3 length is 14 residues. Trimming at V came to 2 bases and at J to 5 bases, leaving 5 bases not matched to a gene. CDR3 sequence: CASSYGGQKYGYTF. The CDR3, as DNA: TGTGCCAGCAGTTACGGGGGACAGAAGTATGGCTACACCTTC.

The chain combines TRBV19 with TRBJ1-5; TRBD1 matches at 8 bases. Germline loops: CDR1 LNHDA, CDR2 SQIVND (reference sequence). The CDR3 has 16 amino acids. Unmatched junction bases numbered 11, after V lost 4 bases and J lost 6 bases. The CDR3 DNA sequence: TGTGCCAGTAGTAGCACCCAGACAGGGGAGGGTCAGCCCCAGCATTTT. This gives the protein CASSSTQTGEGQPQHF.

The CDR3 bases are TGTGCCAGCAGCTTGGGCACCGGGACAGCGGACACTGAAGCTTTCTTT. Residues: CASSLGTGTADTEAFF. The chain recombines TRBV5-6 with TRBJ1-1, with 7 bases fitting TRBD1. CDR3 size: 16 residues. V lost 0 bases and J lost 3; bases outside the gene matches: 8. CDR1 is SGHDT and CDR2 is YYEEEE in the germline V gene.

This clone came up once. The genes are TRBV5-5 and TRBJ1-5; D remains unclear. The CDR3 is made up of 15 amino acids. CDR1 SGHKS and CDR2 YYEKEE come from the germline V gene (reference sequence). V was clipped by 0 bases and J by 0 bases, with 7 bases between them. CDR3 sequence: CASSLDTYSNQPQHF. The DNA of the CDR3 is TGTGCCAGCAGCTTGGATACCTATAGCAATCAGCCCCAGCATTTT.

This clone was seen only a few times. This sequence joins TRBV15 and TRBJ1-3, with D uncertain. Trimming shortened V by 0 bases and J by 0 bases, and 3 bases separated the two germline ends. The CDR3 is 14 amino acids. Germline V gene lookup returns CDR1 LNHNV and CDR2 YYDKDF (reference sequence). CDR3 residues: CATSREASGNTIYF. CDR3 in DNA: TGTGCCACCAGCAGAGAAGCCTCTGGAAACACCATATATTTT. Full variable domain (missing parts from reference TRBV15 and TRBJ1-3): DAMVIQNPRYQVTQFGKPVTLSCSQTLNHNVMYWYQQKSSQAPKLLFHYYDKDFNNEADTPDNFQSRRPNTSFCFLDIRSPGLGDTAMYLCATSREASGNTIYFGEGSWLTVV.

CDR3 nucleotides: TGTGCCAGCTCACCACCTCCGAGACTAGCGGGGGGTCCGCTCCGGTACAATGAGCAGTTCTTC. Translated, it gives CASSPPPRLAGGPLRYNEQFF. The chain links TRBV18 to TRBJ2-1; 13 bases map to TRBD2. This CDR3 has 21 amino acids. Germline CDR1 KGHSH, CDR2 LQKENI. V shed 0 bases, J shed 4 bases, and the junction held 15 bases outside the gene matches.

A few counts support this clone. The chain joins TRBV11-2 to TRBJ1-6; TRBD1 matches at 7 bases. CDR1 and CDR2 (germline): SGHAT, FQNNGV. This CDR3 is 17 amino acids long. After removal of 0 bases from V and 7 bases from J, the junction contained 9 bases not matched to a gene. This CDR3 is CASSLEYRTGRNSPLHF. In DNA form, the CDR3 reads TGTGCCAGCAGCTTAGAGTATCGGACAGGACGGAATTCACCCCTCCACTTT.

DNA of the CDR3: TGTGCCAGCAGCGGAGAATATTCACCCCTCCACTTT. Translation: CASSGEYSPLHF. The chain links TRBV9 to TRBJ1-6; no clear D gene. The CDR3 is 12 residues long. The germline V and J ends were trimmed by 3 bases and 8 bases, with 6 bases remaining between them. Germline assignment: CDR1 SGDLS and CDR2 YYNGEE.